This T cell receptor beta chain is from a study of human T cells and chemical hapten exposure. About the study: Sensitization involved placing 2% DPC onto a roughly 2 cm by roughly 2 cm region of upper inner arm skin.

TCRdb ran MiXCR on the RACE reads and lists one entry per CDR3 protein. The repertoire holds more than 75,000 distinct CDR3 sequences, with approximately 10% as singletons. Time point denoted: patch test 2, 6 weeks after DPC sensitization. Treatment specified: therapeutic diphenylcyclopropenone sensitization with weekly scalp DPC. A few counts support this clonotype. This CDR3 is built from 13 residues. Per the germline V gene, CDR1 is SGHTA and CDR2 is FQGNSA. V shed 8 bases and J 4 bases; nucleotides not matched to a gene: 5. The sample consisted of whole blood, taken in connection with sensitization to the hapten diphenylcyclopropenone (DPC). The gene calls are TRBV7-2 and TRBJ2-5, with TRBD2 identical over 9 bases. The sequence derives from a woman under 40 with alopecia areata. Some clones in this sample may be carry-over from other donors' samples. CDR3 protein: CASRRGGSETQYF. The DNA of the CDR3 is TGTGCCAGCCGGCGGGGGGGGTCAGAGACCCAGTACTTC. The complete variable domain, with remaining parts taken from reference TRBV7-2 and TRBJ2-5, reads GAGVSQSPSNKVTEKGKDVELRCDPISGHTALYWYRQSLGQGLEFLIYFQGNSAPDKSGLPSDRFSAERTGGSVSTLTIQRTQQEDSAVYLCASRRGGSETQYFGPGTRLLVL.